Listed below are T cell receptor beta chains from one sample, sequenced in a study of Ad26.COV2.S vaccination and SARS-CoV-2 variants. Clones were read by immunoSEQ multiplex PCR, and TCRdb kept only the in-frame ones, dropping some. Found here are 430,000 or so clones, over 75% of them singletons; the top ten hold about 12%. Sequences were derived from peripheral blood, sampled in a trial of Ad26.COV2.S vaccine versus placebo. Receptors were obtained from a person between 18 and 60 years old who received the Ad26.COV2.S COVID-19 vaccine or a placebo. Both conserved end residues are part of each CDR3. The D gene is left open where the match is weak. Part of the rows lack a size; the others show once, few, many or a class for expanded clones.

V gene: TRBV28
J gene: TRBJ1-6
D gene: NA
clone size: once
CDR3 DNA: TGTGCCAGCAGTTTGGATAAGGAGAATTCACCCCTCCACTTT
CDR3 protein: CASSLDKENSPLHF

V gene: TRBV3-1/TRBV3-2
J gene: TRBJ2-7
D gene: TRBD2
clone size: NA
CDR3 DNA: TGTGCCAGCAGCCAACTAGCGGGCCGGCTTGCAACCTACGAGCAGTACTTC
CDR3 protein: CASSQLAGRLATYEQYF

V gene: TRBV5-1
J gene: TRBJ2-1
D gene: TRBD2
clone size: few
CDR3 DNA: TGCGCCAGCAGCTTGGTTAGCGGGAGTGGAGACAATGAGCAGTTCTTC
CDR3 protein: CASSLVSGSGDNEQFF

V gene: TRBV2
J gene: TRBJ2-7
D gene: NA
clone size: NA
CDR3 DNA: TGTGCCAGCAGCTTCGCCGGGACATACTCCTACGAGCAGTACTTC
CDR3 protein: CASSFAGTYSYEQYF

V gene: TRBV29-1
J gene: TRBJ2-6
D gene: TRBD1
clone size: NA
CDR3 DNA: TGCAGCGTTGACCCGGGACAGGGCTCTGGGGCCAACGTCCTGACTTTC
CDR3 protein: CSVDPGQGSGANVLTF

V gene: TRBV6-2/TRBV6-3
J gene: TRBJ2-7
D gene: TRBD2
clone size: NA
CDR3 DNA: TGTGCCAGCAGTTACTCGAGCGGGGTTTCCTACGAGCAGTACTTC
CDR3 protein: CASSYSSGVSYEQYF

V gene: TRBV30
J gene: TRBJ2-2
D gene: NA
clone size: once
CDR3 DNA: TGTGCCGGTGACACCGGGGAGCTGTTTTTT
CDR3 protein: CAGDTGELFF

V gene: TRBV5-1
J gene: TRBJ2-1
D gene: NA
clone size: NA
CDR3 DNA: TGCGCCAGCAGCTTGGATAGCTTGAATGAGCAGTTCTTC
CDR3 protein: CASSLDSLNEQFF

V gene: TRBV30
J gene: TRBJ1-4
D gene: NA
clone size: NA
CDR3 DNA: TGTGCCTGGAGTGGGAACTCACCTAATGAAAAACTGTTTTTT
CDR3 protein: CAWSGNSPNEKLFF

V gene: TRBV5-1
J gene: TRBJ1-1
D gene: TRBD1
clone size: NA
CDR3 DNA: TGCGCCAGCGACAACAGGGGAATGAACACTGAAGCTTTCTTT
CDR3 protein: CASDNRGMNTEAFF